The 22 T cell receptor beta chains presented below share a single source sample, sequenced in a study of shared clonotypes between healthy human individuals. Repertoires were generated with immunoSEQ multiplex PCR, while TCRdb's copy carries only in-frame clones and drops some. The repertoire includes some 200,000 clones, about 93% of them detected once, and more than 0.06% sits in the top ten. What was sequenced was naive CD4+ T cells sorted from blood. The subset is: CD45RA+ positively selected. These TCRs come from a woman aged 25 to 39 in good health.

CDR3 in DNA: TGTGCCAGCAGTGAAAACGCACAGGGTGGACCCTACGAGCAGTACTTC. Amino acids: CASSENAQGGPYEQYF. The chain combines TRBV25-1 with TRBJ2-7; weak D call: TRBD1 (6 bases). Germline V lookup: CDR1 MGHDK, CDR2 SYGVNS. The CDR3 runs to 16 residues. The V end was cut by 2 bases, the J end by 2 bases, with 16 bases between.

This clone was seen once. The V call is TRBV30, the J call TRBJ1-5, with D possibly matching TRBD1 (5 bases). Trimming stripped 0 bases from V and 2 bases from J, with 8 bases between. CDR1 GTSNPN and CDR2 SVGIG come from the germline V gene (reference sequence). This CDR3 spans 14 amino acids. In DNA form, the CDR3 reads TGTGCCTGGAGTGTACAAGGGGGCAATCAGCCCCAGCATTTT. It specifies CAWSVQGGNQPQHF.

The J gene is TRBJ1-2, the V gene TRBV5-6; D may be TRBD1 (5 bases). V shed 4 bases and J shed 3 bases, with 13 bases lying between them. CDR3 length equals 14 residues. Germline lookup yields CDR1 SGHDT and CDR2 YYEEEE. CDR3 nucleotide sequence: TGTGCCAGCAGCACGGGGACGGGATACTATGGCTACACCTTC. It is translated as CASSTGTGYYGYTF.

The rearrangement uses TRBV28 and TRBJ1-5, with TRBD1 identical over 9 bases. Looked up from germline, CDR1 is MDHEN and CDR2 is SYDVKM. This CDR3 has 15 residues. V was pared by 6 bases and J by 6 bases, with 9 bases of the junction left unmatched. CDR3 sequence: CASSLQGAGGQPQHF. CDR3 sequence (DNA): TGTGCCAGCAGCCTACAGGGGGCAGGAGGTCAGCCCCAGCATTTT.

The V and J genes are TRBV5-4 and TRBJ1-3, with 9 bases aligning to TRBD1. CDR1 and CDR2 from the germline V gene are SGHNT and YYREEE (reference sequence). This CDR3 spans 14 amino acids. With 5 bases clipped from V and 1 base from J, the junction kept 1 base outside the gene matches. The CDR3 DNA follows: TGTGCCAGCAGGGGGACAGGGTCTGGAAACACCATATATTTT. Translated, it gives CASRGTGSGNTIYF.

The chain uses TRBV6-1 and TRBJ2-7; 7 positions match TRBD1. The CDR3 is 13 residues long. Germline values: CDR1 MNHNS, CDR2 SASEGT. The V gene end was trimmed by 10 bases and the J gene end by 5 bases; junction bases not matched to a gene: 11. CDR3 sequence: CATTPTGENEQYF. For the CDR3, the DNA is TGTGCCACCACCCCAACAGGGGAAAACGAGCAGTACTTC.

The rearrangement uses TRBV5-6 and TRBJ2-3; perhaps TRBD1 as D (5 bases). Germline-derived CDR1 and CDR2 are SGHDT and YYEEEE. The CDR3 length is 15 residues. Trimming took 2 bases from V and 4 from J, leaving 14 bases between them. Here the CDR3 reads CASSFTVGQADTQYF. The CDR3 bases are TGTGCCAGCAGCTTTACCGTCGGACAAGCAGATACGCAGTATTTT. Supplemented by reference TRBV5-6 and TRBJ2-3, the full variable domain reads DAGVTQSPTHLIKTRGQQVTLRCSPKSGHDTVSWYQQALGQGPQFIFQYYEEEERQRGNFPDRFSGHQFPNYSSELNVNALLLGDSALYLCASSFTVGQADTQYFGPGTRLTVL.

In DNA form, the CDR3 reads TGTGCCAGCAGCTTATTTTCAGGTGGGAGGCCGGGTGAGCAGTACTTC. It codes for CASSLFSGGRPGEQYF. The genes are TRBV7-2 and TRBJ2-5; perhaps TRBD2 as D (6 bases). Germline CDR1 and CDR2: SGHTA and FQGNSA. The CDR3 covers 16 residues. Trimming took 2 bases from V and 11 from J, leaving 24 bases between them.

CDR3 protein: CASSLTGTGGKLFF. Written as DNA, the CDR3 is TGTGCCAGCAGCCTCACAGGGACAGGGGGAAAACTGTTTTTT. The chain joins TRBV11-2 to TRBJ1-4, with 11 bases lining up with TRBD1. The V gene end was trimmed by 5 bases and the J gene end by 10 bases; junction bases not matched to a gene: 6. CDR3 length: 14 amino acids. Germline CDR1 SGHAT, CDR2 FQNNGV.

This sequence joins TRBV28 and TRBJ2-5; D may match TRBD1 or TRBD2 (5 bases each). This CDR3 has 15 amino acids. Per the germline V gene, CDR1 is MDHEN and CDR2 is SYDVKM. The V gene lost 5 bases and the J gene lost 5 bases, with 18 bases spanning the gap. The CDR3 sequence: CASSTSGAGRETQYF. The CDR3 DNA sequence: TGTGCCAGCAGTACATCCGGGGCGGGCAGGGAGACCCAGTACTTC.

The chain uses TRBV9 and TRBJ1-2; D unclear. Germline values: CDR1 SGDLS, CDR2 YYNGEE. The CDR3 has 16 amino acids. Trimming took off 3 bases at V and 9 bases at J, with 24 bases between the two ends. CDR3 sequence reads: CASSARSTEESGSYTF. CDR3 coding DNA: TGTGCCAGCAGCGCCCGCTCAACAGAGGAATCCGGGAGCTACACCTTC. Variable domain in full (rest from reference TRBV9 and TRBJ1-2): DSGVTQTPKHLITATGQRVTLRCSPRSGDLSVYWYQQSLDQGLQFLIQYYNGEERAKGNILERFSAQQFPDLHSELNLSSLELGDSALYFCASSARSTEESGSYTFGSGTRLTVV.

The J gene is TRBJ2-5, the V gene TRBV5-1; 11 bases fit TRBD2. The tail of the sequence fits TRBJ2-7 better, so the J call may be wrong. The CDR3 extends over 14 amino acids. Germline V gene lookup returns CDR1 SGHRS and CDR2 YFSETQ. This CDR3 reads CASSLTSGSYEQYF. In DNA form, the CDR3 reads TGCGCCAGCAGCTTGACTAGCGGGAGCTACGAGCAGTACTTC.

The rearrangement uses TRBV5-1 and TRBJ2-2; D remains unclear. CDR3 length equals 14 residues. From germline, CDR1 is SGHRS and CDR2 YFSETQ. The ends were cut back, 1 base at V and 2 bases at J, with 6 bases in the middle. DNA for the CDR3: TGCGCCAGCAGCTTGATGGGCAACACCGGGGAGCTGTTTTTT. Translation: CASSLMGNTGELFF. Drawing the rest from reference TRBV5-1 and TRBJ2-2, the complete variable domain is KAGVTQTPRYLIKTRGQQVTLSCSPISGHRSVSWYQQTPGQGLQFLFEYFSETQRNKGNFPGRFSGRQFSNSRSEMNVSTLELGDSALYLCASSLMGNTGELFFGEGSRLTVL.

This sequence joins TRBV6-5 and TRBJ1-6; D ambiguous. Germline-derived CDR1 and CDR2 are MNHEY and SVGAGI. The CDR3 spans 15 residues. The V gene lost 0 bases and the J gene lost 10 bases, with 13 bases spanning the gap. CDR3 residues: CASSYSNRGNSPLHF. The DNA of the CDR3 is TGTGCCAGCAGTTACTCCAACCGAGGGAACTCACCCCTCCACTTT.

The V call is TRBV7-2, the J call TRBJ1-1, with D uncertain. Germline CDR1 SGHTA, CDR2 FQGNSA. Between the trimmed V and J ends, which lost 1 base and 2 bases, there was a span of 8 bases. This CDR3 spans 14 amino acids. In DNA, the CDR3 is TGTGCCAGCAGCTTAGTCCTGGCAAACACTGAAGCTTTCTTT. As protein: CASSLVLANTEAFF.

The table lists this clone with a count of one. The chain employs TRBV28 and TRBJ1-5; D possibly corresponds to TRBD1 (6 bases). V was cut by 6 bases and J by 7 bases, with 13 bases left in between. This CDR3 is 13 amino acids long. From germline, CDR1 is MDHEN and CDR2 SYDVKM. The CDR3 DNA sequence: TGTGCCAGCAGATACAGGGTGGAGCAGCCCCAGCATTTT. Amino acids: CASRYRVEQPQHF.

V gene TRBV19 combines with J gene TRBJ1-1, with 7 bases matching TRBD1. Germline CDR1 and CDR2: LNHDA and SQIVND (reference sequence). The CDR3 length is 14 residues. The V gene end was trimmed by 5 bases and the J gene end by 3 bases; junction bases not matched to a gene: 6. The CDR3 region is CASSEDRRHTEAFF. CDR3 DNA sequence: TGTGCCAGTAGTGAGGACAGGCGGCACACTGAAGCTTTCTTT.

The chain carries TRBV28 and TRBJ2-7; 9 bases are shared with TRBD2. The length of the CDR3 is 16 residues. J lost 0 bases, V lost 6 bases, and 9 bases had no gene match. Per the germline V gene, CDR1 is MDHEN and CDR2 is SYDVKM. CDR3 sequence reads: CASRTWPSGNSYEQYF. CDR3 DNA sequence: TGTGCCAGCAGAACCTGGCCTAGCGGGAACTCCTACGAGCAGTACTTC.

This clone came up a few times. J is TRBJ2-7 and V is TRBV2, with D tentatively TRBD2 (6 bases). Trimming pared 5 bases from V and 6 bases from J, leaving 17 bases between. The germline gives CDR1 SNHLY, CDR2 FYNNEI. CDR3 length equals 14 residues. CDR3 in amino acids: CASSSEGLGSEQYF. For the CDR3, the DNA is TGTGCCAGCAGTTCGGAGGGGTTGGGGTCCGAGCAGTACTTC.

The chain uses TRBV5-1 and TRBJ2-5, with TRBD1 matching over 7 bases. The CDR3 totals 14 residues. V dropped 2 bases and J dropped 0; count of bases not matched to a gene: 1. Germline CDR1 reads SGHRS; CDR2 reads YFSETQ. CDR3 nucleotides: TGCGCCAGCAGCTTCACAGGGGACCAAGAGACCCAGTACTTC. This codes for CASSFTGDQETQYF.

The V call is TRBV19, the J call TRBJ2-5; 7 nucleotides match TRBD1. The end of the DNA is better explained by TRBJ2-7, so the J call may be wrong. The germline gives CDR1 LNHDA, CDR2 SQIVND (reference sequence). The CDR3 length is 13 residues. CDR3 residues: CASSDRDGYEQYF. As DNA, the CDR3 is TGTGCCAGTAGTGACAGGGATGGATACGAGCAGTACTTC.

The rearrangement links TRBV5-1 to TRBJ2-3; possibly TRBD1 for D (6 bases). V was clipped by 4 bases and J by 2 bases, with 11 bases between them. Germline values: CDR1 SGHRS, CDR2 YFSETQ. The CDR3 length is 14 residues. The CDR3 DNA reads TGCGCCAGCAGCCAACGGACAGACACAGATACGCAGTATTTT. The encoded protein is CASSQRTDTDTQYF.